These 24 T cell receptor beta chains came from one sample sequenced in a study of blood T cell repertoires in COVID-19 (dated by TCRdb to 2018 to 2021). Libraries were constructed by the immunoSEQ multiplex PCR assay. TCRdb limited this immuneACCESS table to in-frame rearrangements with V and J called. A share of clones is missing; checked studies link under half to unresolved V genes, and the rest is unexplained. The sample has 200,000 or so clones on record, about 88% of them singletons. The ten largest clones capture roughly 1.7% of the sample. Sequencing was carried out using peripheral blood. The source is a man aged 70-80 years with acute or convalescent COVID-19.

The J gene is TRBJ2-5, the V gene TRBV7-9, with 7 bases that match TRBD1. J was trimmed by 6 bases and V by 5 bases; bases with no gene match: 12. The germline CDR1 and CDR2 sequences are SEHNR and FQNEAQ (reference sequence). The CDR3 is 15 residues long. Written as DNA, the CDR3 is TGTGCCAGCAGCCCCTACGGGACAGTACATCAGACCCAGTACTTC. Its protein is CASSPYGTVHQTQYF. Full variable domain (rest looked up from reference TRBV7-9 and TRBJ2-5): DTGVSQNPRHKITKRGQNVTFRCDPISEHNRLYWYRQTLGQGPEFLTYFQNEAQLEKSRLLSDRFSAERPKGSFSTLEIQRTEQGDSAMYLCASSPYGTVHQTQYFGPGTRLLVL.

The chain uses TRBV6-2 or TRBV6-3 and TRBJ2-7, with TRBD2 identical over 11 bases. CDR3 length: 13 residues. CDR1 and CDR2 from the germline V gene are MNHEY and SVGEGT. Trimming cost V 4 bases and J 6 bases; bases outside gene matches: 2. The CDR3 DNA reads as TGTGCCAGCAGTTTCCTAGCGGGAGGCGAGCAGTACTTC. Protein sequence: CASSFLAGGEQYF.

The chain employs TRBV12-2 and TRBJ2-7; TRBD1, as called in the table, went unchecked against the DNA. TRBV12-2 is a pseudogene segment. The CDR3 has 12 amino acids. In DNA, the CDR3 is TGTGCAAGTCGCTTAGCGCACACCGAGCAGTACTTC. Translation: CASRLAHTEQYF.

As DNA, the CDR3 is TGTGCCAGCAGCTTCTTCCAAGAGACCCAGTACTTC. Protein product: CASSFFQETQYF. V usage is TRBV7-2 and J usage is TRBJ2-5, with D uncertain. Germline-derived CDR1 and CDR2 are SGHTA and FQGNSA. The CDR3 length is 12 residues. Trimming pared 3 bases from V and 1 base from J, leaving 3 bases between.

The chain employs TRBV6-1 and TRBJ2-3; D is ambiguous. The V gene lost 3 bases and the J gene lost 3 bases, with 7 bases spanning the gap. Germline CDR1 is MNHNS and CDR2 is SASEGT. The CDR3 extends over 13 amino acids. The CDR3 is CASSELSTDTQYF. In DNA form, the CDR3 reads TGTGCCAGCAGTGAGTTGTCGACAGATACGCAGTATTTT.

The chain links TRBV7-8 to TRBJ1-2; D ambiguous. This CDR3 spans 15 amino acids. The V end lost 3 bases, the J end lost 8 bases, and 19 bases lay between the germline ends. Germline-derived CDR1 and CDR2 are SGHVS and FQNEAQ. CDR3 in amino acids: CASSLRPGALGGYTF. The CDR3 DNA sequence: TGTGCCAGCAGCTTGAGGCCGGGAGCCCTGGGGGGCTACACCTTC.

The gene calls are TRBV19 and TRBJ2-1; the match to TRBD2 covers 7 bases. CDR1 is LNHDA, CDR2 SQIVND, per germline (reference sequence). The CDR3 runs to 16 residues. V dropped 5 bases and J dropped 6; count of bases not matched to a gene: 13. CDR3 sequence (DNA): TGTGCCAGTAGTGACCATACTAGGGGAGGGTCCAATGAGCAGTTCTTC. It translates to CASSDHTRGGSNEQFF.

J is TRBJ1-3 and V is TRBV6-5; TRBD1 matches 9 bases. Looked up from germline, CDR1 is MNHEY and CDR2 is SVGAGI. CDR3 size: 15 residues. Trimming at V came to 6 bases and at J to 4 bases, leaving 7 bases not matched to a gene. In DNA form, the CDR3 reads TGTGCCAGCAGCCCATCTGGGACAGGGGGAAACACCATATATTTT. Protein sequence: CASSPSGTGGNTIYF.

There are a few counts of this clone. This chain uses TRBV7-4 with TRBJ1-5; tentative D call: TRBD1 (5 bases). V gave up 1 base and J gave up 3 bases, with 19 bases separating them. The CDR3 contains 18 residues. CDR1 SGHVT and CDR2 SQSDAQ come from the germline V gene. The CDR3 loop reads CASSLVWLYRRFNQPQHF. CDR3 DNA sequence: TGTGCCAGCAGCTTAGTATGGTTATACAGGAGATTCAATCAGCCCCAGCATTTT.

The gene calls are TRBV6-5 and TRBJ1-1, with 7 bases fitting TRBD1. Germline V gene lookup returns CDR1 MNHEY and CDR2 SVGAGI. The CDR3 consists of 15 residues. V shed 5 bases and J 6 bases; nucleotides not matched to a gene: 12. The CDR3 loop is CASSNLYRGRAEAFF. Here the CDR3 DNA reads TGTGCCAGCAGTAACTTATACAGGGGTCGGGCTGAAGCTTTCTTT.

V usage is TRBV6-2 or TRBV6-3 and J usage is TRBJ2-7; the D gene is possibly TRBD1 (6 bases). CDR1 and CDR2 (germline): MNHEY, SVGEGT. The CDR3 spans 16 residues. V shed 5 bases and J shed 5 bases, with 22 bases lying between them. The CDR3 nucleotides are TGTGCCAGCAGTACCCCCGGGACAACCCGTCGGGACGAGCAGTACTTC. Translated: CASSTPGTTRRDEQYF.

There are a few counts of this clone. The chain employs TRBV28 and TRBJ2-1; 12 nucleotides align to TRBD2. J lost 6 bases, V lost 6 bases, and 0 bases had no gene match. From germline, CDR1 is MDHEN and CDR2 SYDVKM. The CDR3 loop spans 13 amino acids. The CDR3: CASRTSGGNEQFF. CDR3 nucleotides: TGTGCCAGCAGGACTAGCGGGGGCAATGAGCAGTTCTTC. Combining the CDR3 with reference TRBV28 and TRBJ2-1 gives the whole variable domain DVKVTQSSRYLVKRTGEKVFLECVQDMDHENMFWYRQDPGLGLRLIYFSYDVKMKEKGDIPEGYSVSREKKERFSLILESASTNQTSMYLCASRTSGGNEQFFGPGTRLTVL.

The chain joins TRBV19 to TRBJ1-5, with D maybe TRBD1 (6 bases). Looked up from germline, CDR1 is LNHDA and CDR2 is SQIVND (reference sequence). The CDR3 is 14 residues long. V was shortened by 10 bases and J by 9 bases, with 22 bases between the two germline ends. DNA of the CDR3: TGTGCCACCAGTGGGGGCCCCTCGTTGTTGCCCCAGCATTTT. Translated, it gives CATSGGPSLLPQHF.

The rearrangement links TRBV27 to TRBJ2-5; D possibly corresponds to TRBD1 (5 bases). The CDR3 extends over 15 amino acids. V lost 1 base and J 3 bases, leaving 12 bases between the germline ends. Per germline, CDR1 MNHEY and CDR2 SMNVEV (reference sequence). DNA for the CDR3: TGTGCCAGCAGTTTATGGAAGGGGTCGGAAGAGACCCAGTACTTC. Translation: CASSLWKGSEETQYF.

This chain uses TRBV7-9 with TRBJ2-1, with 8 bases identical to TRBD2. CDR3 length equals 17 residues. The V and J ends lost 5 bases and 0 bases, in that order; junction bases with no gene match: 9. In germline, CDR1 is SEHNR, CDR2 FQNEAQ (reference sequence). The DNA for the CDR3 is TGTGCCAGCAGCCTTAGCGGGATATCTAGCTCCTACAATGAGCAGTTCTTC. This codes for CASSLSGISSSYNEQFF.

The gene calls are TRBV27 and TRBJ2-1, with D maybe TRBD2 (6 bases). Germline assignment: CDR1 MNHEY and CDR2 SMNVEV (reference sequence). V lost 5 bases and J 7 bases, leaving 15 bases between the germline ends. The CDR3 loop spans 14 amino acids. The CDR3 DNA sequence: TGTGCCAGCAGTCCCTCCTGGGGGAGGAATGAGCAGTTCTTC. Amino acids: CASSPSWGRNEQFF.

CDR3 residues: CASSLPTGDTGELFF. CDR3 nucleotide sequence: TGTGCCAGCAGCTTACCGACAGGGGATACCGGGGAGCTGTTTTTT. The chain couples TRBV7-8 to TRBJ2-2; 8 bases fit TRBD1. The J segment lost 5 bases and the V segment lost 2 bases, leaving 4 bases of the junction unmatched. CDR1 and CDR2 from the germline V gene are SGHVS and FQNEAQ. The CDR3 sequence is 15 residues long.

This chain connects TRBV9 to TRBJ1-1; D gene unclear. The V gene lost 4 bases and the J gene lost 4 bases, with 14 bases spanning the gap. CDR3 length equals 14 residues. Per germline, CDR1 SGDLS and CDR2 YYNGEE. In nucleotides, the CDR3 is TGTGCCAGCAGCAAAAGTCCAGTTCCCACTGAAGCTTTCTTT. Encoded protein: CASSKSPVPTEAFF.

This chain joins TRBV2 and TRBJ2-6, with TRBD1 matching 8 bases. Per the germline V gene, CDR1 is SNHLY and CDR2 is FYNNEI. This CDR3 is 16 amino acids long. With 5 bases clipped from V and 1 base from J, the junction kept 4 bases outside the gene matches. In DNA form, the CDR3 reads TGTGCCAGCAGTCGACAGGGGATTTCTGGGGCCAACGTCCTGACTTTC. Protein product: CASSRQGISGANVLTF. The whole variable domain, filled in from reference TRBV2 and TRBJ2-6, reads EPEVTQTPSHQVTQMGQEVILRCVPISNHLYFYWYRQILGQKVEFLVSFYNNEISEKSEIFDDQFSVERPDGSNFTLKIRSTKLEDSAMYFCASSRQGISGANVLTFGAGSRLTVL.

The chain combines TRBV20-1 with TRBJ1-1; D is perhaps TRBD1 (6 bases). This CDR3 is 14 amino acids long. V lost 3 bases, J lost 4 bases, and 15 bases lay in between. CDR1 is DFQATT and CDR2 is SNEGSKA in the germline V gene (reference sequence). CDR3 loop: CSASQGRGTTEAFF. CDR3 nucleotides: TGCAGTGCTAGTCAGGGCAGGGGAACCACTGAAGCTTTCTTT.

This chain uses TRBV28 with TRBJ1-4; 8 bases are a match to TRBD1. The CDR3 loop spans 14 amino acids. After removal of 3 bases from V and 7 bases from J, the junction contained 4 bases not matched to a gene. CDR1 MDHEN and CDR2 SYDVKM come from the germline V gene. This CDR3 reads CASSFGQGGEKLFF. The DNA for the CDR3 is TGTGCCAGCAGTTTCGGACAGGGTGGTGAAAAACTGTTTTTT.

CDR3 nucleotides: TGTGCCAGCAGCTTAATGGCCTCCTACAATGAGCAGTTCTTC. This gives the protein CASSLMASYNEQFF. The J gene is TRBJ2-1, the V gene TRBV7-2; D ambiguous. Germline V CDR1 and CDR2: SGHTA, FQGNSA. The CDR3 has 14 residues. With 2 bases removed from V and 0 bases from J, the gap between germline ends came to 5 bases.

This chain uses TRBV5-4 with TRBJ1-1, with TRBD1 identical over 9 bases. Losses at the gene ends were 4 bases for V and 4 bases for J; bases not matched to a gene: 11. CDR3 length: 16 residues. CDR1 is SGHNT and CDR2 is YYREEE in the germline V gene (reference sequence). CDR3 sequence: CASSKTGGGGATEAFF. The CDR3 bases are TGTGCCAGCAGCAAAACAGGGGGCGGAGGGGCCACTGAAGCTTTCTTT.

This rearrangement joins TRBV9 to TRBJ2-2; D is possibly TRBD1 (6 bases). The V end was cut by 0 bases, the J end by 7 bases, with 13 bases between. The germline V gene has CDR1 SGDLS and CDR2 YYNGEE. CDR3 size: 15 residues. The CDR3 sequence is CASSVVGTLNGELFF. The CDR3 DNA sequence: TGTGCCAGCAGCGTAGTAGGGACACTAAACGGGGAGCTGTTTTTT. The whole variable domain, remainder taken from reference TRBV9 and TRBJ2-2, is DSGVTQTPKHLITATGQRVTLRCSPRSGDLSVYWYQQSLDQGLQFLIQYYNGEERAKGNILERFSAQQFPDLHSELNLSSLELGDSALYFCASSVVGTLNGELFFGEGSRLTVL.